This T cell receptor beta chain was recovered during a study of T cell clonotyping in hematopoietic cell transplantation. The CDR3 totals 14 residues. The germline gives CDR1 SNHLY, CDR2 FYNNEI. V lost 3 bases to trimming and J lost 6 bases; unmatched junction nucleotides: 5. Study results and limitations: Few recipient clonotypes overlapped donors; over 95% were de novo at given depth.

Time point specified: recipient sample about 28 days before transplant, after cytoreduction. Remarks on this clone: What it binds is not known.

Repertoires were generated with immunoSEQ multiplex PCR, while TCRdb's copy carries only in-frame clones and drops some. The sample lists 25,000 to 35,000 clones, roughly 91% seen once, with approximately 2.4% in the top ten. The sequence was collected from a man aged 45-65 years with acute myeloid leukemia. Some clones in this sample may be carry-over from other donors' samples. Material: peripheral blood mononuclear cells, obtained before stem cell transplant. The rearrangement joins TRBV2 to TRBJ2-1; 7 bases are a match to TRBD2. The CDR3 spells CASSEGRLANEQFF. CDR3 in DNA: TGTGCCAGCAGTGAGGGCCGACTAGCCAATGAGCAGTTCTTC.